The present entry profiles one T cell receptor beta chain with its context. The protocol was immunoSEQ multiplex PCR, while the TCRdb copy is restricted to in-frame clones and leaves out a portion. This sample carries around 110,000 clones, 76% of them seen once, and the ten largest clones take 5% to 8%. CDR1 and CDR2 (germline): SGHAT, FQNNGV. V shed 5 bases, J shed 0 bases, and the junction held 10 bases outside the gene matches. This CDR3 is 17 amino acids long. These data belong to a study of blood T cell repertoires in COVID-19. The wider study: The United States, Italy and Spain supplied acute and convalescent COVID-19 samples.

V is TRBV11-2 and J is TRBJ1-1; TRBD1 agrees at 9 bases. The TCR comes from a man older than 75 with COVID-19, enrolled during active disease. Sample: peripheral blood. CDR3 sequence: CASSAPGQGHLNTEAFF. For the CDR3, the DNA is TGTGCCAGCAGCGCCCCGGGACAGGGCCACTTGAACACTGAAGCTTTCTTT. Filled out from reference TRBV11-2 and TRBJ1-1, the complete variable domain reads EAGVAQSPRYKIIEKRQSVAFWCNPISGHATLYWYQQILGQGPKLLIQFQNNGVVDDSQLPKDRFSAERLKGVDSTLKIQPAKLEDSAVYLCASSAPGQGHLNTEAFFGQGTRLTVV.